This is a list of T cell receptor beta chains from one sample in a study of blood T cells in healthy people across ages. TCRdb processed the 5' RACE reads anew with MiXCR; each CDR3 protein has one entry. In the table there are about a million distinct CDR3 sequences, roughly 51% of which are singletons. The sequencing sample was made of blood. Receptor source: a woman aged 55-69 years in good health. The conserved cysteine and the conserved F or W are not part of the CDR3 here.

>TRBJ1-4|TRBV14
ASSQRQGASEKLF
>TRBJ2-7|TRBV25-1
ASSEYRGQGTYELY
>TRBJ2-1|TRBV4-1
ASSQGWQEQF
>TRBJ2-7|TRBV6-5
ASSYSTGTGLTEQY
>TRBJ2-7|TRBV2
ASGATANYEQY
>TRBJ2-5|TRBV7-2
ASSLLGYQETQY
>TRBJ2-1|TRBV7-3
ASKVGSSYNEQF
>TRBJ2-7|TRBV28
ASTRGSFDLHEQY
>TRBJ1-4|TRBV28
ASSLRTGPTNEKLF
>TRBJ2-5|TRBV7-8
ASSPIPRALKEETQY
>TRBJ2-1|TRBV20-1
SFSKNNEQF
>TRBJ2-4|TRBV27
ASSYRQDRSIQY
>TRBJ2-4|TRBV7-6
VQRAGLGKNIQY
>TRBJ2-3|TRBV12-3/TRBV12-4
ASTWTGLGTQY
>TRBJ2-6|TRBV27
ASSLYPAGFGANVLT
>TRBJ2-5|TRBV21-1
ASSKSNWGGPTPETQY
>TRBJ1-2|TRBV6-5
ASTRAGGPNYGYT
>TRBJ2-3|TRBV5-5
ASSLELDRETDTQY
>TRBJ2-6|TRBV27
ASSLLGVAGGAGANVLT
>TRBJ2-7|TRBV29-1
SVSPATRPYEQY
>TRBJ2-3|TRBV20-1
SARSGMSTDTQY
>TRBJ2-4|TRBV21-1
ASSNQLAGGPRNIQY
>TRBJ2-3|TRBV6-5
ASSYSASGKVDTQY
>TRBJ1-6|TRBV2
ASSERELPPLH
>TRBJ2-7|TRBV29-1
SVRTGTGGVYEQY
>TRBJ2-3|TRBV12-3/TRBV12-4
ASSWGGGYTDTQY
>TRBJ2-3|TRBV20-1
SASDPGQATTDTQY
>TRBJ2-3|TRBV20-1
SARDLTSGRGTDTQY
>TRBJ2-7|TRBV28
ASSMTSGGFNEQY
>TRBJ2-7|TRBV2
VSSEGAAGSYEQY
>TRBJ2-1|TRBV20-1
SGVGSGNEQF
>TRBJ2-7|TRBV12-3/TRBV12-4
ASRGTTSSYEQY
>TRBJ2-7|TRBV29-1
SVTRTSGRFNEQY
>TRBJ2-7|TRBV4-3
ASSQDLVSSYEQY
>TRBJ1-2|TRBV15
ATSPGQGAPYGYGYT
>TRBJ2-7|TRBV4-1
ASSHLMTSGSSQQY
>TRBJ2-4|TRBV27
ASRSWTKAKNIQY
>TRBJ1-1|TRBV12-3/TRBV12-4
ASNPTGGNTEAF
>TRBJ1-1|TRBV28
ASSLRMEAF
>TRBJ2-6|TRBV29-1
SAGGLSPSGANVLT
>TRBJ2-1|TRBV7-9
ASGSPLGVGYNEQF
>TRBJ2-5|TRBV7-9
ASSLGTTQETQY
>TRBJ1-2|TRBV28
ASSPGTALNYGYT
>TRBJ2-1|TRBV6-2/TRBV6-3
ASSRTSGNEQF
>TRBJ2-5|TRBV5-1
ASSLGLAGGKQETQY
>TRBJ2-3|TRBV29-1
SVGRSVDTRY
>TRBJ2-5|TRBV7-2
ASSPSPSQETQY
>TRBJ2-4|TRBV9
ASGGLAKNVQY
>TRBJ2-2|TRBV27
ASSFFGRGTGELF
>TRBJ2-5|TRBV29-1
SVRDTGMKTQY
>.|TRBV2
ASRLRYEQY
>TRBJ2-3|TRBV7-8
ASSFGRRTDTQY
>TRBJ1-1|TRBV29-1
SVDRGLSTEAF
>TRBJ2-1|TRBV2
ASSLPGVAKNNEQF
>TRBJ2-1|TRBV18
ASSPPIANSYNEQF